The 22 T cell receptor beta chains reported below all come from one sample, sequenced in a study of blood T cell repertoires in COVID-19. The table came from immunoSEQ multiplex PCR; TCRdb's copy has only in-frame clones and leaves some out. The sample holds approximately 230,000 clones, approximately 90% seen once. Sequenced sample: PBMCs or T cells enriched from blood (not recorded which). The receptor set was obtained from a woman younger than 35 who had recovered from COVID-19.

The rearrangement links TRBV13 to TRBJ1-1, with 9 nucleotides matching TRBD1. Germline CDR1 is PRHDT and CDR2 is FYEKMQ (reference sequence). Trimming removed 6 bases from V and 10 bases from J; junction bases left unmatched: 15. This CDR3 comprises 15 residues. CDR3 nucleotides: TGTGCCAGCAGACAGGGGGCTACGTCGGGACGGGGAGCTTTCTTT. Encoded protein: CASRQGATSGRGAFF.

The J gene is TRBJ2-3, the V gene TRBV7-9; 10 bases are shared with TRBD1. The CDR3 sequence is 17 residues long. V dropped 3 bases and J dropped 3; count of bases not matched to a gene: 9. The V gene's germline CDR1 is SEHNR and CDR2 FQNEAQ (reference sequence). The CDR3, as DNA: TGTGCCAGCAGCTTTTGGGGGACAGGGGATGTGACAGATACGCAGTATTTT. Its translation is CASSFWGTGDVTDTQYF.

The chain carries TRBV7-2 and TRBJ1-1; D is undetermined. CDR1 and CDR2 from the germline V gene are SGHTA and FQGNSA. The ends were cut back, 1 base at V and 0 bases at J, with 12 bases in the middle. The CDR3 covers 16 residues. CDR3 sequence reads: CASSLVDGSVNTEAFF. CDR3 DNA sequence: TGTGCCAGCAGCTTAGTCGATGGCAGTGTGAACACTGAAGCTTTCTTT.

The chain joins TRBV3-1 (or the pseudogene TRBV3-2) to TRBJ2-7, with D tentatively TRBD2 (6 bases). V lost 1 base and J 2 bases, leaving 6 bases between the germline ends. This CDR3 comprises 13 residues. Germline CDR1 and CDR2: LGHDT and YNNKEL (reference sequence). CDR3 sequence (DNA): TGTGCCAGCAGCCAAGGACTAGCCTACGAGCAGTACTTC. Residues: CASSQGLAYEQYF.

The rearrangement links TRBV24-1 to TRBJ1-2; a possible D gene is TRBD1 (5 bases). Per the germline V gene, CDR1 is KGHDR and CDR2 is SFDVKD. CDR3 size: 13 residues. V shed 1 base and J shed 8 bases, with 10 bases lying between them. CDR3 nucleotides: TGTGCCACCAGTGATTTCAACAGGAACGGCTACACCTTC. Protein product: CATSDFNRNGYTF.

The rearrangement links TRBV7-6 to TRBJ1-1; 7 nucleotides match TRBD1. The CDR3 runs 15 residues. The junction had 11 bases not matched to a gene; V was cut back by 5 bases and J by 5 bases. Germline V gives CDR1 SGHVS, CDR2 FNYEAQ. CDR3 DNA: TGTGCCAGCAGCCCTAACACAGGGGTTCGGACTGAAGCTTTCTTT. Residues: CASSPNTGVRTEAFF.

This chain uses TRBV7-9 with TRBJ1-1; no reliable D call. The germline gives CDR1 SEHNR, CDR2 FQNEAQ (reference sequence). The CDR3 length is 11 residues. V lost 7 bases and J 6 bases, leaving 9 bases between the germline ends. The CDR3 here is CASNFGAEAFF. The CDR3 DNA follows: TGTGCCAGCAACTTCGGGGCTGAAGCTTTCTTT.

J is TRBJ1-1 and V is TRBV6-2 or TRBV6-3, with TRBD1 identical over 8 bases. V lost 5 bases and J lost 6; bases outside the gene matches: 17. CDR3 length: 17 residues. Germline lookup yields CDR1 MNHEY and CDR2 SVGEGT. The CDR3 DNA reads as TGTGCCAGCAGTAAGAGACAGGGGATAGGACTTTGGGCTGAAGCTTTCTTT. Protein sequence: CASSKRQGIGLWAEAFF.

The chain is built from TRBV12-3 or TRBV12-4 and TRBJ1-2, with D tentatively TRBD1 (5 bases). V lost 5 bases and J lost 1, with 8 bases in between. This CDR3 is 13 amino acids long. In DNA form, the CDR3 reads TGTGCCAGCAGTCTAGACAGTAACTATGGCTACACCTTC. Its translation: CASSLDSNYGYTF.

The chain is built from TRBV2 and TRBJ2-4, with D unresolved. The germline CDR1 and CDR2 sequences are SNHLY and FYNNEI. V lost 6 bases and J 9 bases, leaving 12 bases between the germline ends. The CDR3 contains 12 residues. The CDR3 is CASSPQLAIQYF. The CDR3, as DNA: TGTGCCAGCAGCCCCCAACTTGCCATTCAGTACTTC.

The V call is TRBV11-3, the J call TRBJ2-3, with TRBD2 identical over 7 bases. The ends lost 2 bases at V and 4 bases at J; junction bases unmatched: 12. Germline assignment: CDR1 SGHNT and CDR2 YENEEA. This CDR3 comprises 17 residues. The CDR3 spells CASSLSGREIPPDTQYF. CDR3 bases: TGTGCCAGCAGCTTATCTGGGCGGGAGATACCACCAGATACGCAGTATTTT.

V and J are TRBV28 and TRBJ1-2; D is perhaps TRBD1 (6 bases). V lost 4 bases to trimming and J lost 6 bases, with 6 bases between them. Germline V gene data show CDR1 as MDHEN and CDR2 as SYDVKM. The CDR3 length is 11 residues. The CDR3, as DNA: TGTGCCAGCAGTTGGACAGATGGCTACACCTTC. Its translation is CASSWTDGYTF.

The V and J genes are TRBV4-2 and TRBJ1-5, with a possible D match to TRBD1 (5 bases). Germline V gene data show CDR1 as LGHNA and CDR2 as YNFKEQ. Trimming left V 2 bases short and J 2 bases short, with 13 bases between. CDR3 length equals 16 residues. This CDR3 reads CASSQSVAQGNQPQHF. The DNA for the CDR3 is TGTGCCAGCAGCCAAAGCGTCGCACAGGGCAATCAGCCCCAGCATTTT.

The J gene is TRBJ1-2, the V gene TRBV11-2; a weak D match, TRBD1 (6 bases). The V gene's germline CDR1 is SGHAT and CDR2 FQNNGV. The CDR3 has 19 amino acids. Deletions cut 5 bases from V and 6 bases from J, with 31 bases between. The CDR3 reads CASSPHRGGTRVSPDGYTF. CDR3 nucleotides: TGTGCCAGCAGCCCTCACCGAGGGGGTACCCGGGTTTCCCCCGATGGCTACACCTTC.

This rearrangement joins TRBV28 to TRBJ1-5, with 11 bases matching TRBD1. Trimming cost V 2 bases and J 6 bases; bases outside gene matches: 9. The CDR3 runs 17 residues. The germline V gene has CDR1 MDHEN and CDR2 SYDVKM. CDR3: CASSLTGTGGAGQPQHF. CDR3 coding DNA: TGTGCCAGCAGTTTAACGGGGACAGGGGGGGCAGGTCAGCCCCAGCATTTT.

The V gene is TRBV6-6, the J gene TRBJ1-5, with 7 bases identical to TRBD1. The CDR3 has 13 amino acids. Germline CDR1 reads MNHNY; CDR2 reads SVGAGI (reference sequence). With 8 bases clipped from V and 6 bases from J, the junction kept 7 bases outside the gene matches. CDR3 protein: CASEATGAQPQHF. The CDR3 bases are TGTGCCAGCGAGGCAACAGGGGCTCAGCCCCAGCATTTT.

V usage is TRBV5-1 and J usage is TRBJ2-5, with 7 positions matching TRBD2. With V trimmed by 0 bases and J by 2 bases, 4 bases remained unmatched. This CDR3 spans 15 amino acids. Germline-derived CDR1 and CDR2 are SGHRS and YFSETQ. The CDR3 sequence: CASSLGGGGQETQYF. The CDR3 coding sequence is TGCGCCAGCAGCTTGGGAGGCGGGGGACAAGAGACCCAGTACTTC.

This rearrangement joins TRBV6-5 to TRBJ1-5; TRBD1 matches at 7 bases. Germline CDR1 and CDR2: MNHEY and SVGAGI. The CDR3 is 15 residues long. J gave up 7 bases and V 0 bases, and 6 bases lay outside the gene matches. This chain's CDR3 is CASSYSLTGNQPQHF. CDR3 nucleotides: TGTGCCAGCAGTTACTCGTTGACAGGGAACCAGCCCCAGCATTTT.

The chain is built from TRBV24-1 and TRBJ2-3, with a tentative D call TRBD2 (7 bases). CDR1 KGHDR and CDR2 SFDVKD come from the germline V gene. The germline V and J ends were trimmed by 9 bases and 6 bases, with 15 bases remaining between them. This CDR3 is built from 13 residues. The CDR3 region is CATDGGGGDTQYF. CDR3 DNA: TGTGCCACCGACGGCGGGGGCGGGGATACGCAGTATTTT.

This clone was recorded once. The J gene is TRBJ1-6, the V gene TRBV6-5; TRBD1 is a possible D gene (5 bases). The CDR3 is 16 residues long. Per the germline V gene, CDR1 is MNHEY and CDR2 is SVGAGI. V lost 0 bases, J lost 4 bases, and 10 bases lay in between. The CDR3 coding sequence is TGTGCCAGCAGTTACTCCTCCGGGGGTTATAATTCACCCCTCCACTTT. Translation: CASSYSSGGYNSPLHF.

The chain carries TRBV7-6 and TRBJ2-1, with D possibly matching TRBD2 (6 bases). The CDR3 sequence is 16 residues long. Between the trimmed V and J ends, which lost 5 bases and 5 bases, there was a span of 19 bases. Per germline, CDR1 SGHVS and CDR2 FNYEAQ. The CDR3 DNA sequence: TGTGCCAGCAGCCGCTGGGCGGGAACCCCCAACAATGAGCAGTTCTTC. This codes for CASSRWAGTPNNEQFF.

The chain employs TRBV6-1 and TRBJ2-7; a possible D gene is TRBD2 (5 bases). Trimming took 0 bases from V and 3 from J, leaving 12 bases between them. Per germline, CDR1 MNHNS and CDR2 SASEGT. This CDR3 contains 15 residues. CDR3 residues: CASSEAGLADYEQYF. CDR3 DNA: TGTGCCAGCAGTGAAGCCGGCCTAGCAGACTACGAGCAGTACTTC.